The 32 T cell receptor beta chains given below trace back to one sample, sequenced in a study of Ad26.COV2.S vaccination and SARS-CoV-2 variants. Noted treatment: 19 received Ad26.COV2.S at low or high dose, single or two shots; about 5 received placebo; per-sample allocation not given. Sampling was performed 63 days after the first vaccine or placebo injection. Method: immunoSEQ multiplex PCR; TCRdb's copy keeps in-frame clones and lacks some. The sample contains 410,000 or so clones, around 92% of which appear only once. The starting material was peripheral blood, obtained in a trial of Ad26.COV2.S vaccine versus placebo. These receptors were taken from a person aged 18-65 years who received the Ad26.COV2.S COVID-19 vaccine or a placebo.

The chain carries TRBV19 and TRBJ2-3; 14 bases are shared with TRBD2. The CDR3 has 20 amino acids. V trimming: 4 bases; J trimming: 4 bases; junction bases outside the gene matches: 16. Germline assignment: CDR1 LNHDA and CDR2 SQIVND (reference sequence). The CDR3 nucleotides read TGTGCCAGTAGTACCCCCCCGGGACTAGCGGGGGTAGGGGAGTCAGATACGCAGTATTTT. This gives the protein CASSTPPGLAGVGESDTQYF. Based on the CDR3 plus reference TRBV19 and TRBJ2-3, the full variable domain is DGGITQSPKYLFRKEGQNVTLSCEQNLNHDAMYWYRQDPGQGLRLIYYSQIVNDFQKGDIAEGYSVSREKKESFPLTVTSAQKNPTAFYLCASSTPPGLAGVGESDTQYFGPGTRLTVL.

The chain carries TRBV5-1 and TRBJ2-5, with 7 bases lining up with TRBD2. Germline V gene sequence: CDR1 SGHRS, CDR2 YFSETQ. V lost 2 bases and J lost 2; bases outside the gene matches: 6. The CDR3 contains 15 residues. The CDR3 coding sequence is TGCGCCAGCAGCTTCGGGGCGGGGGTACAAGAGACCCAGTACTTC. Translating gives CASSFGAGVQETQYF.

V gene TRBV6-5 combines with J gene TRBJ1-5; 8 bases are a match to TRBD1. Looked up from germline, CDR1 is MNHEY and CDR2 is SVGAGI. V trimming: 8 bases; J trimming: 3 bases; junction bases outside the gene matches: 9. This CDR3 has 15 amino acids. The CDR3 DNA reads TGTGCCAGCTGTCAGGGGGCCCCTCACAATCAGCCCCAGCATTTT. Amino acids: CASCQGAPHNQPQHF.

The CDR3 sequence: CASSISTPPRGSGNTIYF. Here the CDR3 DNA reads TGTGCCAGTAGTATTTCCACCCCGCCTAGGGGCTCTGGAAACACCATATATTTT. This chain joins TRBV19 and TRBJ1-3; D possibly corresponds to TRBD1 (5 bases). The CDR3 consists of 18 residues. Germline-derived CDR1 and CDR2 are LNHDA and SQIVND (reference sequence). V was pared by 3 bases and J by 0 bases, with 18 bases between.

This clone has only one observation. The sample has other DNA sequences that encode this CDR3 too. The rearrangement uses TRBV9 and TRBJ2-7; possibly TRBD2 for D (5 bases). CDR1 and CDR2 (germline): SGDLS, YYNGEE. Trimming removed 1 base at V and 5 bases at J, with 7 bases between. The length of the CDR3 is 12 residues. The chain's CDR3 is CASSVSGDEQYF. The CDR3 DNA sequence: TGTGCCAGCAGCGTATCCGGGGACGAGCAGTACTTC.

The CDR3 sequence is CASRRDRNTEAFF. In nucleotides, the CDR3 is TGTGCCAGCAGAAGGGACAGGAACACTGAAGCTTTCTTT. The V gene is TRBV11-2, the J gene TRBJ1-1, with 7 bases identical to TRBD1. The CDR3 is made up of 13 amino acids. The germline CDR1 and CDR2 sequences are SGHAT and FQNNGV. J was trimmed by 1 base and V by 6 bases; bases with no gene match: 2.

The sample holds a few counts of this clone. The chain has TRBV15 and TRBJ2-2; TRBD2 might be the D (7 bases). Per the germline V gene, CDR1 is LNHNV and CDR2 is YYDKDF (reference sequence). The length of the CDR3 is 18 residues. The germline V and J ends were trimmed by 0 bases and 6 bases, with 20 bases remaining between them. The CDR3 protein is CATSRDTTRGAAPGELFF. The CDR3, as DNA: TGTGCCACCAGCAGAGATACGACCCGGGGGGCTGCACCCGGGGAGCTGTTTTTT.

The genes are TRBV10-2 and TRBJ2-7; 13 bases agree with TRBD2. Germline CDR1 is WSHSY and CDR2 is SAAADI. The J segment lost 0 bases and the V segment lost 6 bases, leaving 8 bases of the junction unmatched. The CDR3 runs to 17 residues. The CDR3 region has the DNA TGCGCCAGCAGAGAGACTAGCGGGGGGCTGAGCTCCTACGAGCAGTACTTC. Translated: CASRETSGGLSSYEQYF.

The sample holds one count of this clone. The chain joins TRBV18 to TRBJ1-2; D not certain. Trimming stripped 0 bases from V and 1 base from J, with 12 bases between. Germline V CDR1 and CDR2: KGHSH, LQKENI. This CDR3 is built from 16 residues. In nucleotides, the CDR3 is TGTGCCAGCTCACCACCGCTGGACGAATTTAACTATGGCTACACCTTC. It codes for CASSPPLDEFNYGYTF.

Note on this clone: The same CDR3 is also encoded by other DNA sequences in this sample. This chain connects TRBV19 to TRBJ2-7; D uncertain. The ends were cut back, 5 bases at V and 3 bases at J, with 5 bases in the middle. The CDR3 totals 11 residues. Germline V gene lookup returns CDR1 LNHDA and CDR2 SQIVND (reference sequence). Here the CDR3 reads CASSAGYEQYF. In DNA, the CDR3 is TGTGCCAGTAGTGCAGGCTACGAGCAGTACTTC. The entire variable domain, with the rest obtained from reference TRBV19 and TRBJ2-7, is as follows: DGGITQSPKYLFRKEGQNVTLSCEQNLNHDAMYWYRQDPGQGLRLIYYSQIVNDFQKGDIAEGYSVSREKKESFPLTVTSAQKNPTAFYLCASSAGYEQYFGPGTRLTVT.

The chain carries TRBV5-6 and TRBJ2-7; D gene unclear. Germline V gene lookup returns CDR1 SGHDT and CDR2 YYEEEE. V lost 1 base, J lost 2 bases, and 16 bases lay in between. There are 16 residues in the CDR3. Here the CDR3 DNA reads TGTGCCAGCAGCTTGCGATTGCAGGTTATACCCTACGAGCAGTACTTC. The encoded protein is CASSLRLQVIPYEQYF.

This chain joins TRBV12-3 or TRBV12-4 and TRBJ2-7; D uncertain. The CDR3 loop spans 13 amino acids. Trimming took off 5 bases at V and 6 bases at J, with 14 bases between the two ends. For the CDR3, the DNA is TGTGCCAGCAGTCCCCTTGTGGGTCGCGAGCAGTACTTC. Translation gives CASSPLVGREQYF.

The rearrangement joins TRBV27 to TRBJ1-5; the D gene is possibly TRBD1 (6 bases). V was trimmed by 5 bases and J by 5 bases, leaving 10 bases between them. The CDR3 has 13 residues. In germline, CDR1 is MNHEY, CDR2 SMNVEV (reference sequence). The CDR3: CASSPSGDQPQHF. CDR3 nucleotides: TGTGCCAGCAGTCCATCAGGGGATCAGCCCCAGCATTTT.

V gene TRBV19 combines with J gene TRBJ2-7; D is undetermined. CDR1 and CDR2 (germline): LNHDA, SQIVND (reference sequence). Trimming cost V 3 bases and J 0 bases, with 12 bases left between them. CDR3 length equals 15 residues. CDR3 in amino acids: CASSISQESSYEQYF. CDR3 nucleotide sequence: TGTGCCAGTAGTATTTCCCAGGAAAGCTCCTACGAGCAGTACTTC.

V gene TRBV12-5 combines with J gene TRBJ2-7; 7 bases match TRBD1. Germline CDR1 and CDR2: LGHNT and FRNRAP. This CDR3 is 15 amino acids long. V lost 1 base, J lost 1 base, and 4 bases stayed unmatched. The CDR3 nucleotides read TGTGCTAGTGGTTTGGCCGGGACAGTGTCCTACGAGCAGTACTTC. Translating gives CASGLAGTVSYEQYF. The full variable domain, rest sourced from reference TRBV12-5 and TRBJ2-7, is DARVTQTPRHKVTEMGQEVTMRCQPILGHNTVFWYRQTMMQGLELLAYFRNRAPLDDSGMPKDRFSAEMPDATLATLKIQPSEPRDSAVYFCASGLAGTVSYEQYFGPGTRLTVT.

The chain recombines TRBV6-5 with TRBJ1-1, with a weak D call TRBD1 (5 bases). CDR1 is MNHEY and CDR2 is SVGAGI in the germline V gene. CDR3 length: 16 residues. Deletions cut 2 bases from V and 1 base from J, with 14 bases between. In nucleotides, the CDR3 is TGTGCCAGCAGTTACCACCGGCAGGGACCGAACACTGAAGCTTTCTTT. It encodes CASSYHRQGPNTEAFF.

The chain links TRBV19 to TRBJ1-2; unclear D gene. The CDR3 sequence is 14 residues long. Looked up from germline, CDR1 is LNHDA and CDR2 is SQIVND (reference sequence). V was pared by 3 bases and J by 8 bases, with 16 bases between. This chain's CDR3 is CASSMRGKRWGYTF. CDR3 coding DNA: TGTGCCAGTAGTATGAGAGGCAAACGTTGGGGCTACACCTTC.

This clone was detected only once. The chain has TRBV2 and TRBJ2-3, with D perhaps TRBD2 (7 bases). The CDR3 runs 17 residues. V lost 6 bases and J lost 1, with 20 bases in between. Germline CDR1 reads SNHLY; CDR2 reads FYNNEI. DNA of the CDR3: TGTGCCAGCAGGGAGGGGGGGATAGGGCGTGGCACAGATACGCAGTATTTT. This translates into CASREGGIGRGTDTQYF.

About this clone: It may be a read error: a sequence one base away is much more abundant. CDR3 sequence: CASSGQDYEQYF. Here the CDR3 DNA reads TGTGCCAGCAGCGGACAGGACTACGAGCAGTACTTC. This rearrangement joins TRBV5-5 to TRBJ2-7; 7 bases align to TRBD1. V lost 4 bases and J lost 3; bases outside the gene matches: 1. This CDR3 contains 12 residues. Germline V gives CDR1 SGHKS, CDR2 YYEKEE (reference sequence).

CDR3 DNA sequence: TGTGCCACCAGTCCCGGGACAGGGGGGAATGAGCAGTTCTTC. Its translation is CATSPGTGGNEQFF. The gene calls are TRBV24-1 and TRBJ2-1, with 11 positions matching TRBD1. This CDR3 is built from 14 residues. V was clipped by 6 bases and J by 7 bases; unmatched bases: 4. Looked up from germline, CDR1 is KGHDR and CDR2 is SFDVKD.

A single count supports this clone. The chain carries TRBV15 and TRBJ1-1; 7 positions agree with TRBD1. This CDR3 is built from 14 residues. Germline V gene lookup returns CDR1 LNHNV and CDR2 YYDKDF (reference sequence). Unmatched junction bases numbered 4, after V lost 2 bases and J lost 4 bases. The CDR3 DNA sequence: TGTGCCACCAGCAGACTACAGGGGACCACTGAAGCTTTCTTT. It yields the protein CATSRLQGTTEAFF.

This rearrangement joins TRBV27 to TRBJ2-2; possibly TRBD2 for D (5 bases). Trimming pared 3 bases from V and 6 bases from J, leaving 17 bases between. The CDR3 runs to 16 residues. Per the germline V gene, CDR1 is MNHEY and CDR2 is SMNVEV (reference sequence). The CDR3 protein is CASSFSGVSNPGELFF. Here the CDR3 DNA reads TGTGCCAGCAGTTTCTCCGGGGTTTCAAACCCCGGGGAGCTGTTTTTT.

Worth noting for this clone: The identical CDR3 is also encoded by other nucleotide sequences in the sample. This chain links TRBV9 with TRBJ2-7; a possible D gene is TRBD1 (5 bases). The CDR3 spans 13 residues. Trimming removed 0 bases at V and 2 bases at J, with 6 bases between. Germline CDR1 reads SGDLS; CDR2 reads YYNGEE. CDR3 sequence reads: CASSVGQTYEQYF. CDR3 nucleotide sequence: TGTGCCAGCAGCGTAGGACAGACCTACGAGCAGTACTTC.

The chain links TRBV2 to TRBJ2-7; the match to TRBD1 covers 7 bases. V lost 6 bases to trimming and J lost 2 bases; unmatched junction nucleotides: 10. Germline V gene lookup returns CDR1 SNHLY and CDR2 FYNNEI. This CDR3 region has 15 residues. Written as DNA, the CDR3 is TGTGCCAGCAGACACAGGGGTTTAGGGACCTACGAGCAGTACTTC. Its protein is CASRHRGLGTYEQYF.

The table lists this clone with a count of one. The chain carries TRBV18 and TRBJ1-4, with a possible D match to TRBD1 (5 bases). The CDR3 is 14 amino acids. Trimming took off 5 bases at V and 3 bases at J, with 10 bases between the two ends. Germline loops: CDR1 KGHSH, CDR2 LQKENI. The CDR3 reads CASSADSANEKLFF. DNA of the CDR3: TGTGCCAGCTCAGCCGACAGCGCTAATGAAAAACTGTTTTTT. Variable domain in full (rest from reference TRBV18 and TRBJ1-4): NAGVMQNPRHLVRRRGQEARLRCSPMKGHSHVYWYRQLPEEGLKFMVYLQKENIIDESGMPKERFSAEFPKEGPSILRIQQVVRGDSAAYFCASSADSANEKLFFGSGTQLSVL.

The gene calls are TRBV3-1 (or the pseudogene TRBV3-2) and TRBJ1-2, with a weak D call TRBD1 (6 bases). The CDR3 spans 15 residues. From germline, CDR1 is LGHDT and CDR2 YNNKEL (reference sequence). Trimming cost V 3 bases and J 2 bases, with 13 bases left between them. Written as DNA, the CDR3 is TGTGCCAGCAGCCAGACGGACAGAAAGAACTATGGCTACACCTTC. Translated, it gives CASSQTDRKNYGYTF.

This sequence joins TRBV5-1 and TRBJ2-3; D possibly corresponds to TRBD1 (6 bases). Germline V CDR1 and CDR2: SGHRS, YFSETQ. Trimming pared 3 bases from V and 1 base from J, leaving 12 bases between. This CDR3 spans 15 amino acids. CDR3 DNA sequence: TGCGCCAGCAGCTCCTGGGACACCGGCACAGATACGCAGTATTTT. This gives the protein CASSSWDTGTDTQYF.

The chain employs TRBV6-2 or TRBV6-3 and TRBJ1-1; no clear D. The V gene lost 5 bases and the J gene lost 8 bases, with 24 bases spanning the gap. The CDR3 contains 16 residues. CDR1 and CDR2 (germline): MNHEY, SVGEGT. CDR3 amino acids: CASSHSILTTRQEAFF. Written as DNA, the CDR3 is TGTGCCAGCAGTCATTCAATACTTACGACACGGCAAGAAGCTTTCTTT.

V and J are TRBV13 and TRBJ1-2; 8 bases match TRBD1. V dropped 0 bases and J dropped 4; count of bases not matched to a gene: 7. The CDR3 runs to 16 residues. Per germline, CDR1 PRHDT and CDR2 FYEKMQ (reference sequence). The CDR3 DNA is TGTGCCAGCAGCTTAGGCAGGGGGCGCACAGTCTATGGCTACACCTTC. Its translation: CASSLGRGRTVYGYTF.

This CDR3 reads CASRYGDLDTQYF. Written as DNA, the CDR3 is TGTGCCAGCCGCTACGGGGATTTAGATACGCAGTATTTT. The chain links TRBV7-2 to TRBJ2-3; the D gene is possibly TRBD2 (5 bases). This CDR3 spans 13 amino acids. The V and J ends lost 8 bases and 5 bases respectively, with 14 bases between them. The germline gives CDR1 SGHTA, CDR2 FQGNSA.

The CDR3 is CASSSGVIETGELFF. Here the CDR3 DNA reads TGTGCCAGCAGTTCCGGAGTGATTGAGACCGGGGAGCTGTTTTTT. This rearrangement joins TRBV6-2 or TRBV6-3 to TRBJ2-2; D gene unclear. The CDR3 is 15 amino acids. The germline CDR1 and CDR2 sequences are MNHEY and SVGEGT. V shed 4 bases and J shed 5 bases, with 14 bases lying between them.

The rearrangement links TRBV12-3 or TRBV12-4 to TRBJ2-7, with a tentative D call TRBD2 (5 bases). Trimming took off 7 bases at V and 3 bases at J, with 13 bases between the two ends. The length of the CDR3 is 13 residues. This CDR3 reads CASMDGVRYEQYF. The CDR3 DNA follows: TGTGCCAGCATGGACGGGGTCCGCTACGAGCAGTACTTC.